The sequence of this T cell receptor beta chain was determined in a study of T cell responses to AZD1222 COVID-19 vaccine (dated by TCRdb to about 2021). General notes on the study: AZD1222 recipients with second doses at about 4 weeks or about 12 weeks were pooled, because spike-specific TCR depth and breadth did not differ between schedules. A total of just over 230 trial participants underwent TCR sequencing, of whom approximately 200 had received two doses of AZD1222 and some 25 had received two doses of the MenACWY control vaccine. Trial participants were enrolled by age into subgroups of 18-55, 56-69 and 70-plus years, and about 150, 27 and 61 TCR-sequenced participants, respectively, were included in these subgroups.

Based on the germline V gene (reference sequence), the CDR1 and CDR2 sequences are LNHDA and SQIVND. The junction shows trimming of 6 bases on V and 5 bases on J, and the gene matches do not reach 12 bases of it. Inclusive of the bounding cysteine and phenylalanine, the CDR3 is 15 residues long. The only DNA kept is the CDR3, 45 bases in frame from the first base. Beyond this particular receptor, the publication reports: The 56-69-year group was small, and its depth increase did not reach significance, likely because of low power. Reportedly, close to half of the unique spike-specific TCRs recognized epitopes lying outside the regions that are mutated in the B.1.351 and B.1.1.7 variants. Because no day 14 peak-response samples were available, repertoires were characterized only after the peak T cell response. Participants were mostly white British and included more females than males, and it was suggested by the authors that clonal diversity may have been underestimated. After two AZD1222 doses, both the breadth and the depth of spike-specific TCRs were significantly higher than at day 0 and than in MenACWY recipients. Conclusions about previously exposed vaccinees are limited, since just a handful of AZD1222 recipients were seropositive for SARS-CoV-2 at baseline. Vaccine-associated CD4 TCRs spanned the whole spike protein, with dominant responses in regions 160-218 and 743-854.

Turning to this clone: It has no known antigen specificity. Base qualities are not recorded, but no much larger clone differs from it by a single base.

The time point label, read with the paper, signifies: baseline before first vaccination. Samples from vaccinated people were obtained from the UK trials COV001 and COV002, which included a single-blind randomized controlled phase 2/3 trial of AZD1222 (ChAdOx1 nCoV-19) in healthy adults. For TCRbeta chain sequencing, PBMC samples were collected from trial participants at day 0 and at day 28 after the second dose. The CDR3 regions of human TCRbeta chains were subjected to immunosequencing. Per the source publication's procedure: TCRs in the repertoires were matched against a reference library of SARS-CoV-2-specific TCRs that had been generated with the MIRA antigen-specificity platform. Breadth was defined as the fraction of unique TCRs that were SARS-CoV-2-associated, and depth was defined as the fraction of total T cells that were SARS-CoV-2-associated. Each spike-specific TCR was assigned to its reactive spike region and to a CD4 or CD8 class using the MIRA data. Log10-transformed breadth and depth values were compared by one-way ANOVA with Sidak's multiple comparisons tests. TCRdb took this table from immuneACCESS and kept in-frame rearrangements with V and J called. Such tables lack part of the clones; where checked against another copy, unresolved V genes explain under half of the gap, and the rest is unexplained. That table gives V, J and clone size, and the DNA gave D and trimming. The sample table records roughly 130,000 clones; about 91% of these occur just once. The ten most abundant clones make up about 2.1% of the sample.

This sample comprised peripheral blood, obtained on day 0 of AZD1222 vaccination. This TCR came from an adult in good health. The chain was built from TRBV19 and TRBJ2-5; 7 central bases correspond to TRBD2. The CDR3 in this case is CASRVTGGGIETQYF. The sequenced DNA: TGTGCCAGTAGGGTTACGGGGGGAGGGATTGAGACCCAGTACTTC.